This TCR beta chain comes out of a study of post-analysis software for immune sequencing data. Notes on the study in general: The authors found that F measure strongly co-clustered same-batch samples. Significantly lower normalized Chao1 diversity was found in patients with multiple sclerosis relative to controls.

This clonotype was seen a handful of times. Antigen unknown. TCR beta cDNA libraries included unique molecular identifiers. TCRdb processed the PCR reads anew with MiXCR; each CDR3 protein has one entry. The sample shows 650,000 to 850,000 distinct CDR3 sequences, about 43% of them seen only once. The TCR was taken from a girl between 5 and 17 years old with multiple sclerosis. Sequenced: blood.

DNA for the CDR3: TGCGCCAGCAGGCTAGCGGGAGGACGGAATGAGCAGTTCTTC. It translates to CASRLAGGRNEQFF. The chain joins TRBV10-2 to TRBJ2-1, with 11 bases matching TRBD2. V dropped 6 bases and J dropped 7; count of bases not matched to a gene: 5. CDR1 is WSHSY and CDR2 is SAAADI in the germline V gene. The CDR3 runs to 14 residues.